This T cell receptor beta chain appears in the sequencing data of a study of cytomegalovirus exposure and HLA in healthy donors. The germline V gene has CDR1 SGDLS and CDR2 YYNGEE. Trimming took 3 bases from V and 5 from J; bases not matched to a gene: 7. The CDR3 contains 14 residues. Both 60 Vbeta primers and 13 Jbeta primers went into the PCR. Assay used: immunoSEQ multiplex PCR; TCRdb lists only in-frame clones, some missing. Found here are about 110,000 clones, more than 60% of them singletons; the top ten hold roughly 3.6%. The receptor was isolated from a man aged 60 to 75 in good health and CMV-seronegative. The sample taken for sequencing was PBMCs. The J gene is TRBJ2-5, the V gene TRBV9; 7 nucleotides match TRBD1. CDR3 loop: CASSGSNRGETQYF. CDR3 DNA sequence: TGTGCCAGCAGCGGATCAAACAGGGGTGAGACCCAGTACTTC.